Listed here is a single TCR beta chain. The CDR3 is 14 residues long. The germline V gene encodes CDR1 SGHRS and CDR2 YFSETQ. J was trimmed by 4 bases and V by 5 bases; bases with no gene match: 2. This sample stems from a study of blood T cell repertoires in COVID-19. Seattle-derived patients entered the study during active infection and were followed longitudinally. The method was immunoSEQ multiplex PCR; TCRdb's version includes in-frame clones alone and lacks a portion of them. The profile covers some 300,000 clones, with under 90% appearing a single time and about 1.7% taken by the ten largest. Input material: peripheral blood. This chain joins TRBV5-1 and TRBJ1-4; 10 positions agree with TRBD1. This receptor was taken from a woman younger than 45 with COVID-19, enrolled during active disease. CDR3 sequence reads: CASRRTGGNEKLFF. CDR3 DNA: TGCGCCAGCAGACGGACAGGGGGTAATGAAAAACTGTTTTTT.